A selection of T cell receptor beta chains follows, all from one sample in a study of T cells after yellow fever vaccination. TCRdb reprocessed the 5' RACE reads via MiXCR and lists one record per CDR3 protein. This table holds about 310,000 distinct CDR3 sequences, 3.6% found once. The source was PBMCs, collected on the day of the yellow fever booster vaccination. The receptors come from a man younger than 35 who received the YFV17D yellow fever vaccine. CDR3s include the opening cysteine and the closing phenylalanine or tryptophan. D genes are given only for firm matches. Expanded clones are given a class, and other clones once, few, many or no size at all.

D: .
J: TRBJ2-3
V: TRBV12-3/TRBV12-4
size: many
DNA: TGTGCCAGCACCCCTGTAGGGTACACAGATACGCAGTATTTT
CDR3: CASTPVGYTDTQYF

D: TRBD1
J: TRBJ1-2
V: TRBV24-1
size: few
DNA: TGTGCCACCAGTGATAACAGGGGAATCTATGGCTACACCTTC
CDR3: CATSDNRGIYGYTF

D: .
J: TRBJ2-4
V: TRBV7-9
size: .
DNA: TGTGCCAACAGTTTCGACGGTCACCAGTACTTC
CDR3: CANSFDGHQYF

D: .
J: TRBJ1-3
V: TRBV7-8
size: many
DNA: TGTGCCAGCAGCCGCAGGGGCTCTGGAAACACCATATATTTT
CDR3: CASSRRGSGNTIYF

D: .
J: TRBJ1-5
V: TRBV20-1
size: many
DNA: TGCAGTGCCCGGGGCGGGGACCAGCCCCAGCATTTT
CDR3: CSARGGDQPQHF

D: .
J: TRBJ2-2
V: TRBV7-2
size: many
DNA: TGTGCCAGCAGCTTAGCGGCCCTCAACACCGGGGAGCTGTTTTTT
CDR3: CASSLAALNTGELFF

D: .
J: TRBJ2-7
V: TRBV6-2/TRBV6-3
size: few
DNA: TGTGCCAGCAGTTACCTTCCGGCCAGGGTCCTACACGAGCAGTACTTC
CDR3: CASSYLPARVLHEQYF

D: TRBD1
J: TRBJ2-1
V: TRBV9
size: few
DNA: TGTGCCAGCAGCGTAGCAATGTCGGGACAGGGGCTTTATTGGCAGTTCTTC
CDR3: CASSVAMSGQGLYWQFF

D: .
J: TRBJ2-2
V: TRBV19
size: many
DNA: TGTGCCAGTAGCACCGGGACACAGAACACCGGGGAGCTGTTTTTT
CDR3: CASSTGTQNTGELFF

D: .
J: TRBJ2-5
V: TRBV11-2
size: many
DNA: TGTGCCAGCAGCTTAAGAGCCCTCGGACAATCGGAGACCCAGTACTTC
CDR3: CASSLRALGQSETQYF

D: .
J: TRBJ2-5
V: TRBV18
size: .
DNA: TGTGCCAGCTCACCAGTGACTAGAACAGAGACCCAGTACTTC
CDR3: CASSPVTRTETQYF

D: .
J: TRBJ2-7
V: TRBV11-2
size: many
DNA: TGTGCCAGCAGCCTCGATAATCATACGGGGTTGATCTCCTACGAGCAGTACTTC
CDR3: CASSLDNHTGLISYEQYF

D: .
J: TRBJ1-3
V: TRBV29-1
size: many
DNA: TGCAGCGTTTGGGGGGTATCTGGAAACACCATATATTTT
CDR3: CSVWGVSGNTIYF

D: .
J: TRBJ2-3
V: TRBV18
size: few
DNA: TGTGCCAGCTCACCCTCCCTGACTGCCGACGATACGCAGTATTTT
CDR3: CASSPSLTADDTQYF

D: .
J: TRBJ1-1
V: TRBV7-8
size: many
DNA: TGTGCCAGCAGGGCCAGGGTGAGCACTGAAGCTTTCTTT
CDR3: CASRARVSTEAFF

D: .
J: TRBJ1-2
V: TRBV28
size: many
DNA: TGTGCCAGCAGCGTCGGTAGATACTATGGCTACACCTTC
CDR3: CASSVGRYYGYTF

D: TRBD1
J: TRBJ1-2
V: TRBV12-3/TRBV12-4
size: .
DNA: TGTGCCAGCAGTTTTGGGACAGGGGGTTTTAACTATGGCTACACCTTC
CDR3: CASSFGTGGFNYGYTF

D: .
J: TRBJ2-7
V: TRBV12-3/TRBV12-4
size: few
DNA: TGTGCCAGCAAAATGCCCTACGAGCAGTACTTC
CDR3: CASKMPYEQYF

D: .
J: TRBJ1-1
V: TRBV7-8
size: many
DNA: TGTGCCAGCAGCCTAGTCCCCCCTGGACAGAGTATGAACACTGAAGCTTTCTTT
CDR3: CASSLVPPGQSMNTEAFF

D: .
J: TRBJ2-5
V: TRBV12-3/TRBV12-4
size: many
DNA: TGTGCCAGCAGCCTCCGACGTATCCAAGAGACCCAGTACTTC
CDR3: CASSLRRIQETQYF

D: .
J: TRBJ2-7
V: TRBV30
size: few
DNA: TGTGCCTGGAGTTCGGCCGCCTCCTACGAGCAGTACTTC
CDR3: CAWSSAASYEQYF

D: .
J: TRBJ1-2
V: TRBV6-1
size: few
DNA: TGTGCCAGCCCCCGAAGGGCACCTAATGGCTACACCTTC
CDR3: CASPRRAPNGYTF

D: .
J: TRBJ2-7
V: TRBV10-3
size: many
DNA: TGTGCCATCAGTGAGGTCGGACTCGGGGACGAGCAGTACTTC
CDR3: CAISEVGLGDEQYF

D: TRBD1
J: TRBJ1-6
V: TRBV2
size: many
DNA: TGTGCCAGCAGTGAAGTTGACGGGACAGGTGGTTCACCCCTCCACTTT
CDR3: CASSEVDGTGGSPLHF

D: .
J: TRBJ2-5
V: TRBV5-1
size: .
DNA: TGCGCCAGCAGCTCGGGAGAGCGGAAGACCCAGTACTTC
CDR3: CASSSGERKTQYF

D: .
J: TRBJ2-1
V: TRBV14
size: .
DNA: TGTGCCAGCAGCCAATATAAAAGCTCCTACAATGAGCAGTTCTTC
CDR3: CASSQYKSSYNEQFF

D: .
J: TRBJ2-4
V: TRBV12-3/TRBV12-4
size: .
DNA: TGTGCCAGCAGTTTGAATTCCCAGGGACTAAACATTCAGTACTTC
CDR3: CASSLNSQGLNIQYF

D: TRBD2
J: TRBJ2-2
V: TRBV6-5
size: many
DNA: TGTGCCAGCAGTTATGGGGGGGGGAACACCGGGGAGCTGTTTTTT
CDR3: CASSYGGGNTGELFF

D: .
J: TRBJ2-1
V: TRBV20-1
size: few
DNA: TGCAGTGCTAGAGCCCGTGGGGGTTACAATGAGCAGTTCTTC
CDR3: CSARARGGYNEQFF

D: .
J: TRBJ1-2
V: TRBV3-1
size: .
DNA: TGTGCCAGCAGCCCCCAGGGTGCGGGTAACTATGGCTACACCTTC
CDR3: CASSPQGAGNYGYTF

D: TRBD1
J: TRBJ2-7
V: TRBV7-9
size: many
DNA: TGTGCCAGCACCCACTCCGGGACAGGGTTCGAGCAGTACTTC
CDR3: CASTHSGTGFEQYF

D: .
J: TRBJ1-6
V: TRBV28
size: few
DNA: TGTGCCAGCAGTTTAATCGGGGAGTCACCCCTCCACTTT
CDR3: CASSLIGESPLHF

D: .
J: TRBJ2-7
V: TRBV7-2
size: .
DNA: TGTGCCAGCAGCTACTTTAGGGGGACGGGCGAGCAGTACTTC
CDR3: CASSYFRGTGEQYF

D: TRBD2
J: TRBJ2-5
V: TRBV5-1
size: many
DNA: TGCGCCAGCAGCTCCTGGGGTAGCGGGGGCGAGGTGGAGACCCAGTACTTC
CDR3: CASSSWGSGGEVETQYF

D: .
J: TRBJ2-2
V: TRBV20-1
size: many
DNA: TGCAGTGCCCCGGAAGTAACCGGGGAGCTGTTTTTT
CDR3: CSAPEVTGELFF

D: .
J: TRBJ2-5
V: TRBV20-1
size: .
DNA: TGCAGTGCTTGGTCACGGACGGAGACCCAGTACTTC
CDR3: CSAWSRTETQYF

D: TRBD2
J: TRBJ2-1
V: TRBV18
size: many
DNA: TGTGCCAGCTCACCGCAGGGAGGGCAGCAGTTCTTC
CDR3: CASSPQGGQQFF

D: .
J: TRBJ2-5
V: TRBV7-2
size: few
DNA: TGTGCCAGCAGCTCCCAGGGGGGCAGGGGAGAGACCCAGTACTTC
CDR3: CASSSQGGRGETQYF

D: .
J: TRBJ1-1
V: TRBV6-5
size: .
DNA: TGTGCCAGCAATGACGCGGCCGCGGGCGTGGTAGCTTTCTTT
CDR3: CASNDAAAGVVAFF

D: TRBD2
J: TRBJ2-3
V: TRBV6-4
size: many
DNA: TGTGCCAGCAGTGACGGGGTCGGGGGGGCCCCAGATACGCAGTATTTT
CDR3: CASSDGVGGAPDTQYF